This T cell receptor beta chain was captured by sequencing in a study of cytomegalovirus exposure and HLA in healthy donors. TCRdb's copy holds only in-frame clones and misses some; the assay was immunoSEQ multiplex PCR. The repertoire holds about 82,000 clones, with 95% as singletons. CDR3 size: 15 residues. V lost 1 base, J lost 5 bases, and 1 base stayed unmatched. Germline values: CDR1 SEHNR, CDR2 FQNEAQ (reference sequence). The clonotype was recovered from a woman aged 18-35 years in good health and CMV-seronegative. The sample consisted of PBMCs. V and J are TRBV7-9 and TRBJ2-1; 11 bases are a match to TRBD2. The CDR3 DNA sequence: TGTGCCAGCAGCTTAGTACTAGCGGGGGACAATGAGCAGTTCTTC. It is translated as CASSLVLAGDNEQFF.